This T cell receptor beta chain was retrieved from a study of technical replicates of blood from several donors. Sequencing was performed with immunoSEQ multiplex PCR; in TCRdb, only in-frame clones are kept and a portion is missing. The repertoire has around 72,000 clones, more than 85% of them found once; the top ten carry roughly 4.3%. The CDR3 covers 15 residues. V lost 5 bases and J 4 bases, leaving 17 bases between the germline ends. In germline, CDR1 is SGHTA, CDR2 FQGTGA. The V call is TRBV7-3, the J call TRBJ2-5; perhaps TRBD1 as D (5 bases). The receptor was isolated from a human donor in good health. Some clones in this sample may be carry-over from other donors' samples. The sample taken for sequencing was PBMCs. CDR3 residues: CASSPNGDSLETQYF. CDR3 DNA: TGTGCCAGCAGCCCTAACGGTGACAGCTTAGAGACCCAGTACTTC.